This T cell receptor beta chain was identified during a study of T cell repertoires in cytomegalovirus infection. This CDR3 region has 12 residues. CDR1 is MNHEY and CDR2 is SVGEGT in the germline V gene. Trimming took 7 bases from V and 5 from J, leaving 10 bases between them. TCRdb analysed the reads with MiXCR anew, one entry per CDR3 protein. This table holds roughly 500,000 distinct CDR3 sequences, around 10% found once. The sample holds many counts of this clonotype. The rearrangement uses TRBV6-2 or TRBV6-3 and TRBJ2-3; TRBD1 or TRBD2 may be the D gene (6 bases each). The clonotype comes from a human donor in good health (CMV status not recorded). Some clones in this sample may be carry-over from other donors' samples. The sequencing sample was made of PBMCs. The CDR3 sequence: CASIGGGDTQYF. The DNA of the CDR3 is TGTGCCAGCATAGGAGGGGGAGATACGCAGTATTTT.